The clone carrying this TCR beta chain was picked up many times. The CDR3 is made up of 12 amino acids. Germline V gene sequence: CDR1 MNHNS, CDR2 SASEGT. V dropped 2 bases and J dropped 4 bases, with 5 bases sitting between them. The sample comes from a study of T-cell reconstitution after alpha-beta-depleted transplantation in children. Preparation of the TCRbeta library used unique molecular identifiers. In TCRdb, the PCR reads were re-called with MiXCR into one record per CDR3 protein. The sample records approximately 270,000 distinct CDR3 sequences, approximately 9.6% being singletons. Source: PBMCs from the stem cell graft donor, taken from the stem cell graft. This receptor was obtained from a human donor who donated a stem cell graft to a child with SCID. The chain recombines TRBV6-1 with TRBJ1-2; no reliable D call. The CDR3: CASSESGYGYTF. The CDR3 nucleotides are TGTGCCAGCAGTGAAAGCGGCTATGGCTACACCTTC.